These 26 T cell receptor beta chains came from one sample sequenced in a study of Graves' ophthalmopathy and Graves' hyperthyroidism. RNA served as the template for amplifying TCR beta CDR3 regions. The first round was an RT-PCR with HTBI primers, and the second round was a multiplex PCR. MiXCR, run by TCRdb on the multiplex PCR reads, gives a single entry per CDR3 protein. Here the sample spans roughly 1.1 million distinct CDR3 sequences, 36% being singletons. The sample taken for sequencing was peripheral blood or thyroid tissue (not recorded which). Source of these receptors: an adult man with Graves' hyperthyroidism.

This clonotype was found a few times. Written as DNA, the CDR3 is TGTGCCAGCAGCGGGGCGGGACAGATCACCGGGGAGCTGTTTTTT. As protein: CASSGAGQITGELFF. The chain employs TRBV7-2 and TRBJ2-2, with D perhaps TRBD1 (7 bases). This CDR3 is 15 amino acids long. Trimming took off 5 bases at V and 4 bases at J, with 14 bases between the two ends. Looked up from germline, CDR1 is SGHTA and CDR2 is FQGNSA.

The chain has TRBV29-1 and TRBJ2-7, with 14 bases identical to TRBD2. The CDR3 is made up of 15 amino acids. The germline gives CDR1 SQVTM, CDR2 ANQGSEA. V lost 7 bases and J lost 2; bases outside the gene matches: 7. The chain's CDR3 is CSAGPGLAGAYEQYF. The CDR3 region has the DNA TGCAGCGCAGGTCCGGGACTAGCGGGAGCCTACGAGCAGTACTTC.

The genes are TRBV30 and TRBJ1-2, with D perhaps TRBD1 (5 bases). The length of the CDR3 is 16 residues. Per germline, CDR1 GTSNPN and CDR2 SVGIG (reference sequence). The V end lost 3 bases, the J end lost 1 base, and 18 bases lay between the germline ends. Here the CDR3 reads CAWRWPRGIHNYGYTF. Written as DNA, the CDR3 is TGTGCCTGGAGGTGGCCCCGGGGGATTCATAACTATGGCTACACCTTC.

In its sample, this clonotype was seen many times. CDR3 sequence reads: CSARDRGPLTQYF. The CDR3 DNA is TGCAGTGCTAGGGACAGGGGGCCTTTGACCCAGTACTTC. This rearrangement joins TRBV20-1 to TRBJ2-5; 11 nucleotides match TRBD1. The CDR3 sequence is 13 residues long. Germline loops: CDR1 DFQATT, CDR2 SNEGSKA (reference sequence). The V gene end was trimmed by 3 bases and the J gene end by 7 bases; junction bases not matched to a gene: 4.

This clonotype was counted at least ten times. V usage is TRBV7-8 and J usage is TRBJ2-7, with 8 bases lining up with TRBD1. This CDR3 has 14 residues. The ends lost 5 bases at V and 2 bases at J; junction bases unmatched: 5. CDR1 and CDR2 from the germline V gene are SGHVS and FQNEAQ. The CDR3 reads CASSGRTGTYEQYF. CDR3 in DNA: TGTGCCAGCAGCGGACGGACAGGGACCTACGAGCAGTACTTC. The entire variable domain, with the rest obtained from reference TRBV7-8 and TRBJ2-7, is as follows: GAGVSQSPRYKVAKRGQDVALRCDPISGHVSLFWYQQALGQGPEFLTYFQNEAQLDKSGLPSDRFFAERPEGSVSTLKIQRTQQEDSAVYLCASSGRTGTYEQYFGPGTRLTVT.

The CDR3 DNA sequence: TGCAGTGCAAAGACAGCAACTAATGAAAAACTGTTTTTT. This gives the protein CSAKTATNEKLFF. The chain employs TRBV20-1 and TRBJ1-4; weak D call: TRBD1 (5 bases). V dropped 6 bases and J dropped 0 bases, with 8 bases sitting between them. CDR1 DFQATT and CDR2 SNEGSKA come from the germline V gene (reference sequence). The CDR3 is 13 amino acids.

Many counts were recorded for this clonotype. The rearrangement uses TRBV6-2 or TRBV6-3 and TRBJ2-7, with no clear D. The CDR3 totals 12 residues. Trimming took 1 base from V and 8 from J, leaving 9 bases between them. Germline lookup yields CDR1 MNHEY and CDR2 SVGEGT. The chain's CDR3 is CASSYWGSQQYF. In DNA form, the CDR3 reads TGTGCCAGCAGTTACTGGGGATCGCAGCAGTACTTC.

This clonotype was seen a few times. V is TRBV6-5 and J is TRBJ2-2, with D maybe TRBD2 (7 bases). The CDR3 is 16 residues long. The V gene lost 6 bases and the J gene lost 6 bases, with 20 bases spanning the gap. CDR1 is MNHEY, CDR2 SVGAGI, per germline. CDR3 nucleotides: TGTGCCAGCAGGGAGAGTCGGGGGGCGGGATCCGGGGAGCTGTTTTTT. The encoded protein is CASRESRGAGSGELFF.

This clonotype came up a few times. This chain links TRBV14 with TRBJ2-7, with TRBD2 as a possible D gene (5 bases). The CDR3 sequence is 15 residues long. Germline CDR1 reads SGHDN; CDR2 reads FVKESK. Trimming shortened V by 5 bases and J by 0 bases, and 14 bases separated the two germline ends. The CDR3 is CASSRGRAGSYEQYF. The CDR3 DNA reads TGTGCCAGCAGCAGAGGGCGGGCCGGCTCCTACGAGCAGTACTTC.

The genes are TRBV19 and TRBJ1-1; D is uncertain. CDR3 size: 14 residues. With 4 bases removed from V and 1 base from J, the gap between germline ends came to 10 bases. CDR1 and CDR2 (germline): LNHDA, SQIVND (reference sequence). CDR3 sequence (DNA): TGTGCCAGTAGTACTAACCGCCGGAACACTGAAGCTTTCTTT. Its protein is CASSTNRRNTEAFF.

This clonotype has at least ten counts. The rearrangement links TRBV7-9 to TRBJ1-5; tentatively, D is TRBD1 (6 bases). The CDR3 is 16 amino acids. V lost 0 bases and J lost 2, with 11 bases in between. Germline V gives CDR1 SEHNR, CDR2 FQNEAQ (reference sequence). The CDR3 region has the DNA TGTGCCAGCAGCTTAGCGCAGGGGCTGGGCAATCAGCCCCAGCATTTT. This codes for CASSLAQGLGNQPQHF.

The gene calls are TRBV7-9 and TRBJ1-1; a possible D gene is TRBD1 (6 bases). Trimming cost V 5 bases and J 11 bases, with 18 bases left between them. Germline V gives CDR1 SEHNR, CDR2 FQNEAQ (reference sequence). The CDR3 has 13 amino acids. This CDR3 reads CASSPTGSGGAFF. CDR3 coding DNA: TGTGCCAGCAGCCCTACAGGGTCCGGGGGGGCTTTCTTT.

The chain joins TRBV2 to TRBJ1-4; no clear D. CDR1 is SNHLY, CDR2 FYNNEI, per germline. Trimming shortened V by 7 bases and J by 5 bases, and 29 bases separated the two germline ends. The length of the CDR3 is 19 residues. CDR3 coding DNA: TGTGCCAGCACCCAAAAACCCGGACGGTTAGGCTCCTACAATGAAAAACTGTTTTTT. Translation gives CASTQKPGRLGSYNEKLFF.

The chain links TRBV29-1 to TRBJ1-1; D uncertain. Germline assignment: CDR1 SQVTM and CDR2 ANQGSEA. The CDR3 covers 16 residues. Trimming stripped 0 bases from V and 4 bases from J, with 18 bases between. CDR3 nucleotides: TGCAGCGTTGAAGATCGAGGAGGGTTGATGGGCACTGAAGCTTTCTTT. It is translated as CSVEDRGGLMGTEAFF.

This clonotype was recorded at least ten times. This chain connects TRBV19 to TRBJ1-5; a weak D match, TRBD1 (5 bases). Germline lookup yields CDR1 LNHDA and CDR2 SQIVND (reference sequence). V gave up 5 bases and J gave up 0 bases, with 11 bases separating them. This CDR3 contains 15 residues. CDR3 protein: CASSATAYSNQPQHF. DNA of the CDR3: TGTGCCAGTAGTGCGACAGCTTATAGCAATCAGCCCCAGCATTTT.

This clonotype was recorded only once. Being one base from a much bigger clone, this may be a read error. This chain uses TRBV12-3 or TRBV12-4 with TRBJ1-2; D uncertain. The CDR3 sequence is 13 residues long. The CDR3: CASSFRALYGYAF. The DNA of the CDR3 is TGTGCCAGCAGTTTCCGGGCACTCTATGGCTACGCCTTC.

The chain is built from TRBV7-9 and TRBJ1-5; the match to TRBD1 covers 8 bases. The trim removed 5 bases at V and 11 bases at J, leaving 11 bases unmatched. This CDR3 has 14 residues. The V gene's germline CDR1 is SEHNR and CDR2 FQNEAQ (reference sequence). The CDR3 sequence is CASSPGQGSETQHF. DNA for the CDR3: TGTGCCAGCAGCCCCGGACAGGGCAGTGAGACCCAGCATTTT.

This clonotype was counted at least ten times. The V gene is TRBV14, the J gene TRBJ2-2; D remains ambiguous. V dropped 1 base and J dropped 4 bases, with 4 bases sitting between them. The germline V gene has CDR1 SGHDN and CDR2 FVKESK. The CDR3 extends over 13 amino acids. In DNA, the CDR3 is TGTGCCAGCAGCCAAGTGCCCACCGGGGAGCTGTTTTTT. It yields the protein CASSQVPTGELFF.

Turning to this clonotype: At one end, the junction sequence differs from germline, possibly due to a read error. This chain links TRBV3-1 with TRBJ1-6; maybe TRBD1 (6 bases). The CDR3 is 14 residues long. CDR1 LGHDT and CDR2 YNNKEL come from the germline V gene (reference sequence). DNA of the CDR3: TGTGCCAGCGACAGGAGCGGCTCATCATCACCCCCCCACTTT. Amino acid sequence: CASDRSGSSSPPHF.

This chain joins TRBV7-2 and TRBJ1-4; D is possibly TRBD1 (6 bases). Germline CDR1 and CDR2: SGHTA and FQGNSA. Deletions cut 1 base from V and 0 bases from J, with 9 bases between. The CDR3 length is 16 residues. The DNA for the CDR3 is TGTGCCAGCAGCTTAGAAGGGGGAGCAACTAATGAAAAACTGTTTTTT. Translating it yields CASSLEGGATNEKLFF.

The CDR3 sequence: CASSYPGSTYEQYF. The CDR3 bases are TGTGCCAGCAGTTATCCGGGGAGTACCTACGAGCAGTACTTC. V usage is TRBV6-2 or TRBV6-3 and J usage is TRBJ2-7; D might be TRBD2 (5 bases). The CDR3 covers 14 residues. Germline-derived CDR1 and CDR2 are MNHEY and SVGEGT. Trimming left V 3 bases short and J 2 bases short, with 11 bases between.

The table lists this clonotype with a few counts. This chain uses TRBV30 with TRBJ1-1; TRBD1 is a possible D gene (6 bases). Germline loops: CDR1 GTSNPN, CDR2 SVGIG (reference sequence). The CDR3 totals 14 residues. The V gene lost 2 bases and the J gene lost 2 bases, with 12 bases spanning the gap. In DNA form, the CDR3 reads TGTGCCTGGAGTTTCTGGGGGCCTAACACTGAAGCTTTCTTT. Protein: CAWSFWGPNTEAFF.

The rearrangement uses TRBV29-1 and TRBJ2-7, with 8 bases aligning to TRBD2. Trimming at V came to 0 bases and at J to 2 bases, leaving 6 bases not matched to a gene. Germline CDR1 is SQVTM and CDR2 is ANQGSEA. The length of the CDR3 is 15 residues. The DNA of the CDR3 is TGCAGCGTTGAAGAGCTAACTAGCGGAACCTACGAGCAGTACTTC. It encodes CSVEELTSGTYEQYF.

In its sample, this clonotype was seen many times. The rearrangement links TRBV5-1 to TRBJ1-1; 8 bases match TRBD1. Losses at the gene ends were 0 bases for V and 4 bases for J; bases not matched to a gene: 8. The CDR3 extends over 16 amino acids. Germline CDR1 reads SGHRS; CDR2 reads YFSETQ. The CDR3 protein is CASSLGQGAGITEAFF. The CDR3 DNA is TGCGCCAGCAGCTTGGGCCAGGGGGCCGGGATCACTGAAGCTTTCTTT.

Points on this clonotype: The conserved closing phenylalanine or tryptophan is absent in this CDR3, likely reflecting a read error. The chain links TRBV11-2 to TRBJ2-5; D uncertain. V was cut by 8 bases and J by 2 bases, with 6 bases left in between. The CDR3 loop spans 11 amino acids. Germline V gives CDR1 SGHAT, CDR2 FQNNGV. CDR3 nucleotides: TGTGCCAGCTCTCAGCAAGAGACCCAGTACCTC. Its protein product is CASSQQETQYL.

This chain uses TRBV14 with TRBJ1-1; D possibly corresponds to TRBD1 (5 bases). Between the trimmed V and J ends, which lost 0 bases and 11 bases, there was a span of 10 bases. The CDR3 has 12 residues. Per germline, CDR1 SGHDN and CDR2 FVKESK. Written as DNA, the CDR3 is TGTGCCAGCAGCCAAGAAGGTAACAGGGCTTTCTTT. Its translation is CASSQEGNRAFF.